The 7 T cell receptor beta chains listed next were all sequenced from one sample in a study of cytotoxic CD8 clonotypes in ibrutinib-treated CLL. Profiled with immunoSEQ multiplex PCR; TCRdb holds only in-frame clones, not every one. The repertoire has 150,000 to 200,000 clones, approximately 80% of them found once; the top ten carry less than 6%. This specimen consisted of PBMCs, obtained after 24 months of ibrutinib treatment. All receptors derive from a human donor with chronic lymphocytic leukemia.

The V call is TRBV4-2, the J call TRBJ1-2; the match to TRBD1 covers 7 bases. This CDR3 spans 16 amino acids. Looked up from germline, CDR1 is LGHNA and CDR2 is YNFKEQ. With V trimmed by 0 bases and J by 4 bases, 8 bases remained unmatched. DNA for the CDR3: TGTGCCAGCAGCCAAGAAGGGACAGCTTACCTCTATGGCTACACCTTC. It codes for CASSQEGTAYLYGYTF.

V usage is TRBV4-3 and J usage is TRBJ2-5; D remains unclear. Germline V CDR1 and CDR2: LGHNA, YSLEER. This CDR3 is built from 15 residues. V lost 1 base and J lost 6, with 15 bases in between. DNA of the CDR3: TGCGCCAGCAGCCAAGGAGCTGGGTTCGGGCAGACCCAGTACTTC. This sequence encodes CASSQGAGFGQTQYF.

This clone showed up just once. The chain links TRBV5-4 to TRBJ2-2; 8 positions agree with TRBD1. Germline V lookup: CDR1 SGHNT, CDR2 YYREEE (reference sequence). This CDR3 has 15 amino acids. Trimming at V came to 4 bases and at J to 1 base, leaving 3 bases not matched to a gene. CDR3 residues: CASSGGQVNTGELFF. The DNA for the CDR3 is TGTGCCAGCAGCGGGGGACAGGTGAACACCGGGGAGCTGTTTTTT.

The V and J genes are TRBV11-2 and TRBJ2-1; unclear D gene. This CDR3 has 17 amino acids. Trimming shortened V by 6 bases and J by 3 bases, and 21 bases separated the two germline ends. CDR1 is SGHAT and CDR2 is FQNNGV in the germline V gene. The CDR3 spells CASSSSYYRVGYNEQFF. CDR3 DNA: TGTGCCAGCAGTTCGTCTTACTACCGGGTGGGCTACAATGAGCAGTTCTTC.

The rearrangement uses TRBV5-1 and TRBJ2-6; 10 nucleotides match TRBD1. This CDR3 spans 17 amino acids. Germline assignment: CDR1 SGHRS and CDR2 YFSETQ. Losses at the gene ends were 6 bases for V and 0 bases for J; bases not matched to a gene: 6. The CDR3 region is CASIRGTGDSGANVLTF. In nucleotides, the CDR3 is TGCGCCAGCATCCGAGGGACAGGGGACTCTGGGGCCAACGTCCTGACTTTC.

The gene calls are TRBV2 and TRBJ2-2; D unclear. Germline loops: CDR1 SNHLY, CDR2 FYNNEI. V lost 3 bases, J lost 4 bases, and 12 bases lay in between. CDR3 length: 15 residues. CDR3 DNA: TGTGCCAGCAGTGATGGGCTATTAGGCACCGGGGAGCTGTTTTTT. It is translated as CASSDGLLGTGELFF.

This rearrangement joins TRBV11-2 to TRBJ2-1; 7 bases are a match to TRBD2. The CDR3 consists of 14 residues. V lost 7 bases and J lost 5; bases outside the gene matches: 8. Germline CDR1 and CDR2: SGHAT and FQNNGV. CDR3 DNA: TGTGCCAGCACCCGGTGGGGGGGGGACAATGAGCAGTTCTTC. Encoded protein: CASTRWGGDNEQFF.